This T cell receptor beta chain stems from a study of cytomegalovirus exposure and HLA in healthy donors. Primers included in the PCR were 60 Vbeta and 13 Jbeta primers. Some clones are missing from TCRdb's copy, which holds only in-frame ones; the method was immunoSEQ multiplex PCR. This sample has 85,000 to 100,000 clones; about 80% occur once, and the top ten carry over 6%. Notes on the study in general: Investigators reported 150 to 200 TCR beta chains as tied to cytomegalovirus. The classifier was said to identify cytomegalovirus status with high specificity and sensitivity. It has been reported that TCR beta sequences accurately predicted the HLA-A and HLA-B alleles of most subjects.

A note on this clone: Its antigen is not identified.

The CDR3 has 12 residues. V gave up 2 bases and J gave up 11 bases, with 12 bases separating them. Germline values: CDR1 SGHDN, CDR2 FVKESK. The source is a man aged 35 to 55 in good health and CMV-seropositive. This chain connects TRBV14 to TRBJ1-1; D ambiguous. Sequencing was done on a sample of PBMCs. The CDR3 DNA is TGTGCCAGCAGCCAAAGTCGGACTGGGGCTTTCTTT. It yields the protein CASSQSRTGAFF.